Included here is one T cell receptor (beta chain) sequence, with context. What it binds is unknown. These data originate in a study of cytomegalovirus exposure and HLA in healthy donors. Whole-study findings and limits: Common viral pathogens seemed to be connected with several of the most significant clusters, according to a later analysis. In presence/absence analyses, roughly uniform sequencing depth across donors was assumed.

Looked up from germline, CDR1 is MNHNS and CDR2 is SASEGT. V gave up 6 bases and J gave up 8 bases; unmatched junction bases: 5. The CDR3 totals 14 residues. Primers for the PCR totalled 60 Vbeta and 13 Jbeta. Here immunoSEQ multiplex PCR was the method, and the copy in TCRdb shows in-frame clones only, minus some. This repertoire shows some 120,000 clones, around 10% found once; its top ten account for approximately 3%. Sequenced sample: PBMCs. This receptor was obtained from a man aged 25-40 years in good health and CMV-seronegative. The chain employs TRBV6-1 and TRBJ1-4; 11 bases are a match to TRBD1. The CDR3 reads CASRGDRGVEKLFF. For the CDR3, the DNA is TGTGCCAGCAGAGGGGACAGGGGGGTCGAAAAACTGTTTTTT.